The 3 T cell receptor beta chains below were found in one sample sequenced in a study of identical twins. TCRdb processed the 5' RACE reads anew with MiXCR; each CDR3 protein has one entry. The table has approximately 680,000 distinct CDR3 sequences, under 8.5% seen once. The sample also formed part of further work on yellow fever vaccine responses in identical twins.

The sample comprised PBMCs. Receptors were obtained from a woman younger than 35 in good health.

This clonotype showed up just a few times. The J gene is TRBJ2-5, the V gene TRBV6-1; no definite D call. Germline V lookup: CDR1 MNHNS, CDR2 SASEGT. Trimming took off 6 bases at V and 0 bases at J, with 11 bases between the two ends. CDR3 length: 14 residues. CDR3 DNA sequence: TGTGCCAGCAGCTCCGCCGGGTACCAAGAGACCCAGTACTTC. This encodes CASSSAGYQETQYF.

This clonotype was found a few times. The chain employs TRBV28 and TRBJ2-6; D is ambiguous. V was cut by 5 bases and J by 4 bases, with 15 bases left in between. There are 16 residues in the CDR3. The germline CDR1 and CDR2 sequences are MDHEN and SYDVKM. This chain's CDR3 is CASSPRLSWGANVLTF. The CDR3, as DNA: TGTGCCAGCAGTCCAAGGTTGTCCTGGGGGGCCAACGTCCTGACTTTC.

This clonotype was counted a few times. The CDR3 DNA is TGCGCCAGCAGCCAAGGGAGCGGGGGGGCAGAGACCCAGTACTTC. This gives the protein CASSQGSGGAETQYF. The chain combines TRBV4-1 with TRBJ2-5, with 10 bases identical to TRBD2. The CDR3 has 15 residues. V dropped 1 base and J dropped 4; count of bases not matched to a gene: 3. Germline V CDR1 and CDR2: MGHRA, YSYEKL.